Listed below are T cell receptor beta chains from one sample, sequenced in a study of Ad26.COV2.S vaccination and SARS-CoV-2 variants. Some clones are missing from TCRdb's copy, which holds only in-frame ones; the method was immunoSEQ multiplex PCR. Among roughly 500,000 clones listed, approximately 89% were seen once. Source: peripheral blood, taken in a trial of Ad26.COV2.S vaccine versus placebo. Receptor source: a person between 18 and 65 years old who received the Ad26.COV2.S COVID-19 vaccine or a placebo. The CDR3 runs from the conserved cysteine through the conserved F or W. The D gene is left open where the match is weak.

j_call v_call d_call cdr3_aa
TRBJ2-3 TRBV2 TRBD1 CASNGQGGTDTQYF
TRBJ2-2 TRBV7-3 - CASSLKNQGLNTGELFF
TRBJ2-1 TRBV10-3 - CAISGGSGYGEQFF
TRBJ1-1 TRBV5-1 - CASSLESPSGVNTEAFF
TRBJ2-2 TRBV12-5 TRBD2 CASGRLAGRFAGELFF
TRBJ2-6 TRBV29-1 TRBD2 CSALAGNSGANVLTF
TRBJ2-3 TRBV29-1 - CSVALQGNTDTQYF
TRBJ1-2 TRBV7-3 - CASSPHPGSGYGYTF
TRBJ2-3 TRBV6-2/TRBV6-3 TRBD2 CASSHGRASGNADTQYF
TRBJ2-5 TRBV3-1/TRBV3-2 TRBD1 CASRTGQYQETQYF
TRBJ1-2 TRBV5-4 - CASSLAGIDNYGYTF
TRBJ1-1 TRBV18 - CASSPATGNTEAFF
TRBJ1-5 TRBV5-1 - CASSLGYGNQPQHF
TRBJ2-5 TRBV5-6 - CASSSAYQETQYF
TRBJ2-3 TRBV19 TRBD2 CASSQLAGGRVDTQYF
TRBJ2-3 TRBV30 - CAWNRGLSTDTQYF
TRBJ1-1 TRBV6-1 - CASSEVGGPEAFF
TRBJ2-1 TRBV11-2 - CASSTDRDYNEQFF
TRBJ2-2 TRBV21-1 - CASSKPTGELFF
TRBJ2-2 TRBV29-1 - CSVLTGRAGELFF
TRBJ2-7 TRBV3-1/TRBV3-2 TRBD1 CASSQVAGQGAYEQYF
TRBJ1-5 TRBV7-9 - CASSPPGVSNQPQHF
TRBJ2-5 TRBV19 TRBD1 CASSVGTGRQETQYF
TRBJ1-1 TRBV30 - CAWSVPGSQKRAFF
TRBJ2-6 TRBV12-1 - CASSSSGLAGANVLTF
TRBJ2-3 TRBV15 TRBD1 CATSRQGLTDTQYF
TRBJ1-6 TRBV7-2 TRBD1 CASSSRQGSYNSPLHF
TRBJ1-1 TRBV6-5 - CASTMLRDTEAFF
TRBJ2-1 TRBV6-5 TRBD1 CASIDRGPYNEQFF
TRBJ2-3 TRBV24-1 TRBD1 CATSDLTTGSSTDTQYF
TRBJ1-5 TRBV4-2 - CASSQDPRDGTQHF
TRBJ1-5 TRBV4-3 TRBD1 CASSQMTGGDQPQHF
TRBJ2-7 TRBV6-5 - CASSPGQGAAYEQYF
TRBJ1-1 TRBV2 - CASSPGRIEAFF
TRBJ1-1 TRBV3-1/TRBV3-2 - CASSQGVNTEAFF
TRBJ2-5 TRBV7-8 - CASSSFVGGTGTQYF
TRBJ1-2 TRBV4-2 TRBD1 CASSQLITGDRLGYTF
TRBJ1-1 TRBV27 - CASSSLGGPVFEAFF
TRBJ2-3 TRBV5-1 - CASSQAGGTVTDTQYF
TRBJ2-1 TRBV12-3/TRBV12-4 - CASSEGDEQFF
TRBJ1-5 TRBV28 - CASSLWSDQPQHF
TRBJ1-1 TRBV28 TRBD1 CASSSKGQGNTEAFF
TRBJ2-3 TRBV5-1 - CASSLALVGGADTQYF
TRBJ2-5 TRBV15 TRBD2 CATSRPGLAGETQYF
TRBJ2-3 TRBV7-9 - CASSYSRGADTQYF
TRBJ1-1 TRBV9 TRBD1 CASSPRDRDDTEAFF
TRBJ2-7 TRBV7-9 - CASSPGQGPYEQYF
TRBJ2-3 TRBV7-9 - CASSLAWVSSTDTQYF
TRBJ2-1 TRBV7-9 - CASSLAGGHNEQFF
TRBJ1-2 TRBV2 TRBD1 CASSDPLGGGDGYTF
TRBJ2-7 TRBV4-1 TRBD1 CASSRGTGDEQYF
TRBJ2-5 TRBV6-5 TRBD1 CASSYSPRGRKETQYF
TRBJ1-2 TRBV19 - CASRRAGPEPGGYTF
TRBJ2-5 TRBV28 - CASSLMDSSTQYF
TRBJ1-6 TRBV5-5 - CASSSINSPLHF
TRBJ2-6 TRBV19 - CASSISPLVQGRSGANVLTF
TRBJ2-3 TRBV7-3 - CASAPAGTDTQYF
TRBJ1-1 TRBV5-4 - CASSLGGAGMNTEAFF